This T cell receptor beta chain is drawn from a study of T cell changes during pregnancy in multiple sclerosis. Assay: immunoSEQ multiplex PCR; the TCRdb copy retains only in-frame clones and omits some. The sample holds approximately 43,000 clones; roughly 91% are singletons and the top ten take 8% to 10%. This CDR3 contains 13 residues. Per germline, CDR1 LGHNA and CDR2 YNFKEQ. V was cut by 1 base and J by 4 bases, with 7 bases left in between. This sequence originates from a female donor with multiple sclerosis, enrolled in a pregnancy study. This chain connects TRBV4-2 to TRBJ1-1; D unclear. Sequencing used CD8+ T cells from peripheral blood mononuclear cells, obtained in the first trimester of pregnancy. CDR3 DNA: TGTGCCAGCAGCCAAGGTCTGAGCACTGAAGCTTTCTTT. This translates into CASSQGLSTEAFF.